The sequence of this T cell receptor beta chain was determined in a study of cytomegalovirus exposure and HLA in healthy donors. Notes on the study in general: Most CMV-associated TCR beta chains were later found to appear HLA-restricted. Being productive about 90% or about 30% of the time was typical of most TCR beta V segments in an earlier analysis. In presence/absence analyses, roughly uniform sequencing depth across donors was assumed. The authors later linked a missense DCLRE1C variant to TCR beta V- and J-gene trimming.

Germline values: CDR1 MNHNS, CDR2 SASEGT. Trimming shortened V by 4 bases and J by 0 bases, and 10 bases separated the two germline ends. CDR3 length equals 15 residues. The PCR made use of 60 Vbeta and 13 Jbeta primers. TCRdb's table, derived via immunoSEQ multiplex PCR, lists solely in-frame clones and lacks some. Counted here are about 82,000 clones, 10% occurring once; the ten biggest clones make up roughly 22%. This clone was detected a few times. Its matching antigen is unknown. The material sequenced was PBMCs. The chain employs TRBV6-1 and TRBJ1-3, with D perhaps matching TRBD1 (6 bases). The receptor's source is a man aged 55-75 years in good health and CMV-seropositive. CDR3 in amino acids: CASSGTGSSGNTIYF. CDR3 bases: TGTGCCAGCAGTGGCACAGGGAGCTCTGGAAACACCATATATTTT.